The present T cell receptor (beta chain) was sequenced within a study of blood T cell repertoires in COVID-19. Study-level information: The United States, Italy and Spain were the sources of the acute and convalescent COVID-19 samples.

The CDR3 contains 11 residues. Per the germline V gene, CDR1 is SQVTM and CDR2 is ANQGSEA. Trimming took off 7 bases at V and 12 bases at J, with 16 bases between the two ends. Clones were sequenced by immunoSEQ multiplex PCR, and TCRdb holds only the in-frame ones, with some missing. The sample includes tens of thousands of clones, approximately 88% of them seen just once. The TCR was taken from a human donor in a cohort sampled during active COVID-19. The chain recombines TRBV29-1 with TRBJ2-1; D perhaps matches TRBD1 (5 bases). The sample consisted of peripheral blood. The CDR3 sequence: CSARQGGGQFF. The CDR3 DNA reads as TGCAGCGCCCGCCAGGGTGGCGGGCAGTTCTTC.